These 29 T cell receptor beta chains were all obtained from the same sample, sequenced in a study of cytomegalovirus exposure and HLA in healthy donors. PCR involved 60 Vbeta and 13 Jbeta primers. Measured with immunoSEQ multiplex PCR; TCRdb has only the in-frame clones, and not every one. The table shows 100,000 to 150,000 clones, with roughly 84% occurring only once. Sequences were obtained from PBMCs. The receptor source for this set is a girl aged 2-10 years in good health and CMV-seronegative.

The chain has TRBV27 and TRBJ2-2; a possible D gene is TRBD2 (5 bases). Germline V gives CDR1 MNHEY, CDR2 SMNVEV (reference sequence). V gave up 6 bases and J gave up 4 bases, with 12 bases separating them. The CDR3 is 14 amino acids. The CDR3 DNA reads as TGTGCCAGCAGCGGACTGGCGAGCACCGGGGAGCTGTTTTTT. Amino acid sequence: CASSGLASTGELFF.

This clone appeared a few times. Written as DNA, the CDR3 is TGTGCCAGCAGGACTGGGGGGGTGAACACTGAAGCTTTCTTT. It specifies CASRTGGVNTEAFF. The V call is TRBV6-5, the J call TRBJ1-1; TRBD1 is a possible D gene (5 bases). V was trimmed by 6 bases and J by 0 bases, leaving 11 bases between them. Looked up from germline, CDR1 is MNHEY and CDR2 is SVGAGI. The length of the CDR3 is 14 residues.

The chain couples TRBV30 to TRBJ2-5; 9 bases align to TRBD1. Germline lookup yields CDR1 GTSNPN and CDR2 SVGIG (reference sequence). The CDR3 length is 11 residues. V lost 3 bases and J lost 13; bases outside the gene matches: 6. This CDR3 is CAWSGGQGLYF. DNA for the CDR3: TGTGCCTGGAGCGGGGGACAGGGCCTGTACTTC.

The rearrangement joins TRBV28 to TRBJ2-1, with D perhaps matching TRBD2 (5 bases). Germline V gives CDR1 MDHEN, CDR2 SYDVKM. The CDR3 covers 16 residues. The V end lost 2 bases, the J end lost 2 bases, and 13 bases lay between the germline ends. The CDR3 DNA reads as TGTGCCAGCAGTTTAAGGGTCGGGAAAGCCTACAATGAGCAGTTCTTC. Translation: CASSLRVGKAYNEQFF.

V usage is TRBV6-5 and J usage is TRBJ1-1; perhaps TRBD1 as D (6 bases). Germline V CDR1 and CDR2: MNHEY, SVGAGI. The CDR3 is 12 residues long. Trimming took 6 bases from V and 8 from J, leaving 13 bases between them. This CDR3 reads CASSLNRVEAFF. CDR3 DNA sequence: TGTGCCAGCAGCCTAAACAGGGTAGAAGCTTTCTTT.

Comments on this clone: Likely a read error: the CDR3 ends without its conserved phenylalanine or tryptophan. The limits of the CDR3 on the DNA are not certain, so only TCRdb's listed CDR3 is given. The chain recombines TRBV9 with TRBJ1-2. With termini counted, the CDR3 has 8 amino acids. Germline values: CDR1 SGDLS, CDR2 YYNGEE. CDR3 sequence reads: CAAPRESK.

In DNA, the CDR3 is TGTGCCAGCAGTGAAAACCCCGTCGACCAACCGCCGGGCAATGAGCAGTTCTTC. Its protein product is CASSENPVDQPPGNEQFF. The chain is built from TRBV25-1 and TRBJ2-1; D is undetermined. CDR3 length: 18 residues. The germline gives CDR1 MGHDK, CDR2 SYGVNS. Trimming left V 2 bases short and J 6 bases short, with 23 bases between. The variable domain in full, with the rest retrieved from reference TRBV25-1 and TRBJ2-1, is EADIYQTPRYLVIGTGKKITLECSQTMGHDKMYWYQQDPGMELHLIHYSYGVNSTEKGDLSSESTVSRIRTEHFPLTLESARPSHTSQYLCASSENPVDQPPGNEQFFGPGTRLTVL.

CDR3 sequence (DNA): TGTGCCAGCAGCCGAGACACGAACACTGAAGCTTTCTTT. Encoded protein: CASSRDTNTEAFF. This chain joins TRBV7-3 and TRBJ1-1; no clear D gene. V lost 5 bases and J lost 1, with 8 bases in between. This CDR3 has 13 residues. In germline, CDR1 is SGHTA, CDR2 FQGTGA.

The chain joins TRBV7-9 to TRBJ2-5, with D possibly TRBD2 on 5 matching bases. V was clipped by 5 bases and J by 5 bases, with 24 bases between them. The germline V gene encodes CDR1 SEHNR and CDR2 FQNEAQ (reference sequence). The CDR3 sequence is 17 residues long. CDR3 coding DNA: TGTGCCAGCAGCAGAAACGCGGGTGGGGTGGCGTCCGAGACCCAGTACTTC. This sequence encodes CASSRNAGGVASETQYF. The variable domain in full, with the rest retrieved from reference TRBV7-9 and TRBJ2-5, is DTGVSQNPRHKITKRGQNVTFRCDPISEHNRLYWYRQTLGQGPEFLTYFQNEAQLEKSRLLSDRFSAERPKGSFSTLEIQRTEQGDSAMYLCASSRNAGGVASETQYFGPGTRLLVL.

J is TRBJ1-6 and V is TRBV7-9; 7 bases are a match to TRBD1. The germline V gene encodes CDR1 SEHNR and CDR2 FQNEAQ (reference sequence). The length of the CDR3 is 16 residues. Losses at the gene ends were 0 bases for V and 7 bases for J; bases not matched to a gene: 6. CDR3 DNA sequence: TGTGCCAGCAGCTTAGCGAGTTCAGGGGGGAATTCACCCCTCCACTTT. Its protein product is CASSLASSGGNSPLHF.

This chain links TRBV5-1 with TRBJ2-3; TRBD2 matches at 7 bases. The CDR3 consists of 14 residues. The junction had 3 bases not matched to a gene; V was cut back by 1 base and J by 4 bases. Per the germline V gene, CDR1 is SGHRS and CDR2 is YFSETQ. The CDR3 region is CASSLWGGADTQYF. In DNA, the CDR3 is TGCGCCAGCAGCTTGTGGGGGGGGGCAGATACGCAGTATTTT.

V gene TRBV7-2 combines with J gene TRBJ2-3; TRBD1 is a possible D gene (6 bases). Germline CDR1 SGHTA, CDR2 FQGNSA. The CDR3 spans 15 residues. V lost 3 bases, J lost 0 bases, and 10 bases lay in between. CDR3 nucleotides: TGTGCCAGCAGCTTCCGGCAGGGGAGCACAGATACGCAGTATTTT. Translated, it gives CASSFRQGSTDTQYF.

The chain has TRBV9 and TRBJ2-1; the match to TRBD2 covers 10 bases. Germline-derived CDR1 and CDR2 are SGDLS and YYNGEE. The CDR3 sequence is 15 residues long. With V trimmed by 4 bases and J by 3 bases, 4 bases remained unmatched. CDR3: CASSPTSGNYNEQFF. In nucleotides, the CDR3 is TGTGCCAGCAGCCCCACTAGCGGGAACTACAATGAGCAGTTCTTC.

CDR3 sequence: CASSTTFWTSGRSTDTQYF. The CDR3 bases are TGTGCCAGCAGTACAACCTTTTGGACTAGCGGGAGATCTACAGATACGCAGTATTTT. The chain recombines TRBV28 with TRBJ2-3; 13 positions agree with TRBD2. Losses at the gene ends were 5 bases for V and 3 bases for J; bases not matched to a gene: 14. This CDR3 has 19 amino acids. Germline loops: CDR1 MDHEN, CDR2 SYDVKM.

The gene calls are TRBV6-1 and TRBJ2-5, with D unresolved. Matching the DNA end better, TRBJ2-7 makes the J call doubtful. Germline CDR1 and CDR2: MNHNS and SASEGT. The CDR3 has 14 residues. This chain's CDR3 is CASSAEHSDYEQYF. As DNA, the CDR3 is TGTGCCAGCAGTGCGGAACACAGTGACTACGAGCAGTACTTC.

This rearrangement joins TRBV18 to TRBJ2-7, with 9 positions matching TRBD1. CDR1 and CDR2 (germline): KGHSH, LQKENI. Trimming cost V 5 bases and J 3 bases; bases outside gene matches: 2. This CDR3 comprises 13 residues. CDR3 amino acids: CASSEGQGYEQYF. In DNA form, the CDR3 reads TGTGCCAGCTCAGAGGGACAGGGCTACGAGCAGTACTTC.

The genes are TRBV28 and TRBJ1-1; possible D gene TRBD1, 6 bases. The V end was cut by 6 bases, the J end by 4 bases, with 21 bases between. This CDR3 is built from 16 residues. The germline V gene has CDR1 MDHEN and CDR2 SYDVKM. CDR3 sequence (DNA): TGTGCCAGCAGGCCAACCCTCGGGGGGCGCGTCACTGAAGCTTTCTTT. This encodes CASRPTLGGRVTEAFF.

This rearrangement joins TRBV12-5 to TRBJ1-3, with unresolved D. The CDR3 is 16 residues long. The germline CDR1 and CDR2 sequences are LGHNT and FRNRAP. V was cut by 7 bases and J by 0 bases, with 16 bases left in between. CDR3 in DNA: TGTGCTAGTGAACCCGCTTGGGCCAGCTCTGGAAACACCATATATTTT. Protein product: CASEPAWASSGNTIYF.

In its sample, this clone was seen once. The chain couples TRBV6-5 to TRBJ2-5; TRBD1 matches 9 bases. The trim removed 6 bases at V and 5 bases at J, leaving 10 bases unmatched. Looked up from germline, CDR1 is MNHEY and CDR2 is SVGAGI. The CDR3 sequence is 15 residues long. Here the CDR3 DNA reads TGTGCCAGCAGCTGGAACCGGGACAGGGTGGAGACCCAGTACTTC. Its protein product is CASSWNRDRVETQYF.

The chain combines TRBV19 with TRBJ1-1; 9 positions match TRBD1. Trimming cost V 8 bases and J 3 bases; bases outside gene matches: 13. The CDR3 consists of 16 residues. Germline loops: CDR1 LNHDA, CDR2 SQIVND (reference sequence). Here the CDR3 DNA reads TGTGCCAGTGTCCGATCGAACAGGGGGCACGACACTGAAGCTTTCTTT. Translating it yields CASVRSNRGHDTEAFF.

The chain links TRBV7-6 to TRBJ1-2; tentatively, D is TRBD1 (5 bases). CDR1 and CDR2 (germline): SGHVS, FNYEAQ. V shed 1 base and J shed 7 bases, with 16 bases lying between them. This CDR3 is 15 amino acids long. The CDR3 DNA reads TGTGCCAGCAGCTTAGGACAGTCGGGCTCCGGTGGCTACACCTTC. Translated, it gives CASSLGQSGSGGYTF.

This clone showed up just a few times. This chain uses TRBV6-5 with TRBJ1-1; maybe TRBD1 (6 bases). The germline V and J ends were trimmed by 2 bases and 1 base, with 8 bases remaining between them. Germline values: CDR1 MNHEY, CDR2 SVGAGI. This CDR3 comprises 14 residues. The DNA of the CDR3 is TGTGCCAGCAGTTACGCGACAGGGAACACTGAAGCTTTCTTT. Its translation: CASSYATGNTEAFF.

The V and J genes are TRBV13 and TRBJ2-7; 10 nucleotides match TRBD1. V lost 4 bases, J lost 3 bases, and 3 bases stayed unmatched. The CDR3 has 14 residues. Germline-derived CDR1 and CDR2 are PRHDT and FYEKMQ (reference sequence). Here the CDR3 DNA reads TGTGCCAGCAGCTCTAGGGACAGGGGCTACGAGCAGTACTTC. This translates into CASSSRDRGYEQYF.

V usage is TRBV30 and J usage is TRBJ1-4, with 7 nucleotides matching TRBD1. The CDR3 sequence is 13 residues long. Germline CDR1 GTSNPN, CDR2 SVGIG (reference sequence). The J segment lost 7 bases and the V segment lost 4 bases, leaving 6 bases of the junction unmatched. CDR3 residues: CAWKQGSGEKLFF. Here the CDR3 DNA reads TGTGCCTGGAAACAGGGGTCCGGTGAAAAACTGTTTTTT.

The chain links TRBV4-1 to TRBJ1-2; unclear D gene. Trimming pared 1 base from V and 4 bases from J, leaving 19 bases between. The germline V gene encodes CDR1 MGHRA and CDR2 YSYEKL. The CDR3 totals 17 residues. This CDR3 is CASSQVILAGLTYGYTF. The CDR3 region has the DNA TGCGCCAGCAGCCAAGTTATTTTGGCGGGCCTCACCTATGGCTACACCTTC.

This clone was seen more than once but under ten times. The V call is TRBV2, the J call TRBJ1-2; possible D gene TRBD1, 5 bases. Germline V lookup: CDR1 SNHLY, CDR2 FYNNEI. The V end was cut by 5 bases, the J end by 4 bases, with 11 bases between. The CDR3 has 13 amino acids. This CDR3 is CASSRGEIYGYTF. The CDR3 DNA reads TGTGCCAGCAGTAGGGGTGAGATCTATGGCTACACCTTC.

This chain joins TRBV12-2 and TRBJ2-1; no check of the table's D call, TRBD1, against the DNA was made. TRBV12-2 is a pseudogene segment. The CDR3 consists of 15 residues. CDR3 sequence reads: CASRFPGNPYNEQFF. In DNA form, the CDR3 reads TGTGCAAGTCGCTTCCCAGGGAATCCCTACAATGAGCAGTTCTTC.

The chain employs TRBV9 and TRBJ1-2; 9 nucleotides align to TRBD1. V trimming: 3 bases; J trimming: 4 bases; junction bases outside the gene matches: 7. Germline V lookup: CDR1 SGDLS, CDR2 YYNGEE. The CDR3 runs 15 residues. This CDR3 is CASSAGQGVSYGYTF. As DNA, the CDR3 is TGTGCCAGCAGCGCGGGACAGGGTGTCTCCTATGGCTACACCTTC.

The chain uses TRBV11-2 and TRBJ1-1, with 7 bases that match TRBD1. CDR3 length: 15 amino acids. V dropped 0 bases and J dropped 4; count of bases not matched to a gene: 5. Germline V gene sequence: CDR1 SGHAT, CDR2 FQNNGV. CDR3 DNA: TGTGCCAGCAGCTTAGATCGGGCAGGGGGCACTGAAGCTTTCTTT. This gives the protein CASSLDRAGGTEAFF.